This entry is about one T cell receptor (beta chain). The antigen remains undetermined. The data were taken from a study of OX40 agonist ivuxolimab in advanced cancers. For the study at large: An anti-OX40 (CD134) antibody with agonistic activity, ivuxolimab, was administered to patients. The study enrolled dose-escalation patients with hepatocellular carcinoma, melanoma, renal cell or head and neck cancer. General study findings and limits: Some of the nonresponding patients also showed low levels of normalized T-cell clonal expansion. Both blood CD4+ and CD8+ T cells showed clonal growth by week 6 at 0.1 to 3.0 mg/kg.

Clones were read by immunoSEQ multiplex PCR, and TCRdb kept only the in-frame ones, dropping some. In the table there are around 38,000 clones, roughly 85% of which are singletons. In germline, CDR1 is SGHRS, CDR2 YFSETQ. The CDR3 runs to 17 residues. The ends were cut back, 2 bases at V and 0 bases at J, with 14 bases in the middle. This material consisted of CD4+ or CD8+ T cells sorted from blood, taken in a trial of the OX40 agonist ivuxolimab. V usage is TRBV5-1 and J usage is TRBJ1-4; tentative D call: TRBD1 (6 bases). The sequence came from an adult with an advanced solid tumor such as melanoma, head and neck, liver or kidney cancer. The CDR3 DNA follows: TGCGCCAGCAGCTTAGACCGGACAGCCGCAACTAATGAAAAACTGTTTTTT. Translating gives CASSLDRTAATNEKLFF.